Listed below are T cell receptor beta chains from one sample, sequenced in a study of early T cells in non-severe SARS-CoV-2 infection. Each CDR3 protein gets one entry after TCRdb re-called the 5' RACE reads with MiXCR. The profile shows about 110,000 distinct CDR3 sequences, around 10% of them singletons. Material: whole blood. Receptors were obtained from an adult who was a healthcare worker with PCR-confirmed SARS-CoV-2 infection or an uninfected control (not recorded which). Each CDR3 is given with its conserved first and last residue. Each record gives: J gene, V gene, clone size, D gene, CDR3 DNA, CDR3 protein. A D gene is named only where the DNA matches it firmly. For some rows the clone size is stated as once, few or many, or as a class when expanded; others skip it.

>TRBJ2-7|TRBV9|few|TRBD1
TGTGCCAGCAGCGTAGAGGGACAGGCCTACGAGCAGTACTTC
CASSVEGQAYEQYF
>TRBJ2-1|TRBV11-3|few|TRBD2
TGTGCCAGCAGCTTAGCCAGCGGGGGACGAAATGAGCAGTTCTTC
CASSLASGGRNEQFF
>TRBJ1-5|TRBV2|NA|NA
TGTGCCAGCAGTGAAGCTGATACGGGTAGCAATCAGCCCCAGCATTTT
CASSEADTGSNQPQHF
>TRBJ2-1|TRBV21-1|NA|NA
TGTGCCAGCAGAGGAGAGCAGTTCTTC
CASRGEQFF
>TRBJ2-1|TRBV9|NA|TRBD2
TGTGCCAGCAGATCCCGGACTAGCGGCCCCAATGAGCAGTTCTTC
CASRSRTSGPNEQFF
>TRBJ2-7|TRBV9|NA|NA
TGTGCCAGCAGCGTAGGATCGCTCGCCGGGGGGCAGTACTTC
CASSVGSLAGGQYF
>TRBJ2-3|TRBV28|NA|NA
TGTGCCAGCAGGCAGGGGGGATTGGGAGATACGCAGTATTTT
CASRQGGLGDTQYF
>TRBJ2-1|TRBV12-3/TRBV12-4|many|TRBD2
TGTGCCAGCAGCCTGGGGGGGGACAATGAGCAGTTCTTC
CASSLGGDNEQFF
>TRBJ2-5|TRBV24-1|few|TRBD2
TGTGCCACCAGTGATTCCAGGACTAGGCAAGAGACCCAGTACTTC
CATSDSRTRQETQYF
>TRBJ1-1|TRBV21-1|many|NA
TGTGCCAGCAGCAAAGCGCTCAGTGATCACACTGAAGCTTTCTTT
CASSKALSDHTEAFF
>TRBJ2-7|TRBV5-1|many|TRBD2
TGCGCCAGCAGCCGTCGAAGCGGGAGAGGACTCACCTACGAGCAGTACTTC
CASSRRSGRGLTYEQYF
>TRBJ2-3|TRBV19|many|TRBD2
TGTGCCAGTAGTCGAGGACTAGCGGGAGGAGCAGATACGCAGTATTTT
CASSRGLAGGADTQYF
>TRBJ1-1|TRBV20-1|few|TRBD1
TGCAGTGCTAGAGATGGTGCGGGGACAGCTCCTACGAACACTGAAGCTTTCTTT
CSARDGAGTAPTNTEAFF